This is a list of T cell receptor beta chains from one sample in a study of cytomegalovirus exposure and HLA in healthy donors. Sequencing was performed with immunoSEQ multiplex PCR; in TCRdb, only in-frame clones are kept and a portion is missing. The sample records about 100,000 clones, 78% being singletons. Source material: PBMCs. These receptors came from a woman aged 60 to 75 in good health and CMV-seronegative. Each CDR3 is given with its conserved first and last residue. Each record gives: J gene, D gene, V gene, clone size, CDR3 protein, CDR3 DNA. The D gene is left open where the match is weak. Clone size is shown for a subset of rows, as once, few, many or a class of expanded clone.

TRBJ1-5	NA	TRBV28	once	CASSTLNSRGDQPQHF	TGTGCCAGCAGTACGCTCAATTCAAGGGGCGATCAGCCCCAGCATTTT
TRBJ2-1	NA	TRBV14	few	CASSQEYSPVAGEQFF	TGTGCCAGCAGCCAAGAGTACTCTCCAGTGGCGGGTGAGCAGTTCTTC
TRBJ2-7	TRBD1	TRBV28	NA	CASSDPGRGTYEQYF	TGTGCCAGCAGCGATCCGGGCAGGGGGACCTACGAGCAGTACTTC
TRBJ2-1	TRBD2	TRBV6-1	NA	CASSEGTTHNEQFF	TGTGCCAGCAGTGAGGGGACTACCCACAATGAGCAGTTCTTC
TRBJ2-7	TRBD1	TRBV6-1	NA	CASSPGQSYEQYF	TGTGCCAGCAGTCCGGGACAGAGCTACGAGCAGTACTTC
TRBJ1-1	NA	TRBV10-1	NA	CASSVHGDNTEAFF	TGCGCCAGCAGTGTCCACGGGGATAACACTGAAGCTTTCTTT
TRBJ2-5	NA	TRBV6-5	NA	CASSPLENQETQYF	TGTGCCAGCAGTCCACTAGAAAATCAAGAGACCCAGTACTTC
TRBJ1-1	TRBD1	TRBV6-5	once	CASSYRTRTGEAFF	TGTGCCAGCAGTTACCGTACAAGGACAGGTGAAGCTTTCTTT
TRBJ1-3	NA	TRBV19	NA	CASSIIWPRDGNTIYF	TGTGCCAGTAGTATCATATGGCCTCGGGATGGAAACACCATATATTTT
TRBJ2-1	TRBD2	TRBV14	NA	CASSRTSNHNEQFF	TGTGCCAGCAGCCGGACTAGCAACCACAATGAGCAGTTCTTC
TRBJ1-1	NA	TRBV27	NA	CASRRQDLNTEAFF	TGTGCCAGCAGAAGACAGGACCTGAACACTGAAGCTTTCTTT
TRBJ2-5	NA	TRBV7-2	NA	CASSLEVAVQETQYF	TGTGCCAGCAGCTTAGAGGTTGCGGTCCAAGAGACCCAGTACTTC
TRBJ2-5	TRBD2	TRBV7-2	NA	CASSLVASGGVGETQYF	TGTGCCAGCAGCTTAGTGGCTAGCGGGGGGGTGGGGGAGACCCAGTACTTC
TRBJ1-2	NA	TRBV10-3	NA	CAISESDNRYGYTF	TGTGCCATCAGTGAGTCGGACAACCGCTATGGCTACACCTTC
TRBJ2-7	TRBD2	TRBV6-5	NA	CASSSSGTYEQYF	TGTGCCAGCAGTTCTAGCGGGACCTACGAGCAGTACTTC
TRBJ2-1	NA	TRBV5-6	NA	CASSFGNEQFF	TGTGCCAGCAGCTTCGGCAATGAGCAGTTCTTC
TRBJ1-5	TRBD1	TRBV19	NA	CASSILTGNQPQHF	TGTGCCAGTAGTATCCTGACAGGGAATCAGCCCCAGCATTTT
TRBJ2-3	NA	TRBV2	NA	CASKGLVAADTQYF	TGTGCCAGCAAAGGCTTGGTAGCTGCAGATACGCAGTATTTT
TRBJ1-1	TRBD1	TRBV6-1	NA	CASSATGGTEAFF	TGTGCCAGCAGTGCGACAGGGGGCACTGAAGCTTTCTTT
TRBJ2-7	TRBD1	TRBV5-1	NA	CASSRGQTSSYEQYF	TGCGCCAGCAGCCGGGGACAGACCTCCTCCTACGAGCAGTACTTC
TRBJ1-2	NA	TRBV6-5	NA	CASSYSTGSGGYTF	TGTGCCAGCAGTTACTCGACAGGCTCGGGAGGCTACACCTTC
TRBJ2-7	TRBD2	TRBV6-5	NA	CASSYHGSGVYEQYF	TGTGCCAGCAGTTACCACGGTAGCGGGGTGTACGAGCAGTACTTC
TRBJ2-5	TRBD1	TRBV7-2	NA	CASSLTGGWETQYF	TGTGCCAGCAGCTTGACAGGGGGCTGGGAGACCCAGTACTTC
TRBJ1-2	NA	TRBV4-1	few	CASSQDRGLRGYGYTF	TGCGCCAGCAGCCAAGATCGGGGTCTGCGCGGCTATGGCTACACCTTC
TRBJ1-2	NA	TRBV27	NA	CASSRLPTGDNYGYTF	TGTGCCAGCAGTCGCCTCCCGACTGGAGATAACTATGGCTACACCTTC
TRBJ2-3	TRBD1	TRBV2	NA	CASRPGQESTDTQYF	TGTGCCAGCAGGCCCGGACAGGAGTCCACGGATACGCAGTATTTT
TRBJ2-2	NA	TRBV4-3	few	CASSFYTGELFF	TGCGCCAGCAGCTTCTACACCGGGGAGCTGTTTTTT
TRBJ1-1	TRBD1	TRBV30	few	CASKGAWMNTEAFF	TGTGCCTCCAAGGGGGCCTGGATGAACACTGAAGCTTTCTTT
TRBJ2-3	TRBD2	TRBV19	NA	CASSNPSGGTDTQYF	TGTGCCAGTAGTAATCCTAGCGGGGGCACAGATACGCAGTATTTT